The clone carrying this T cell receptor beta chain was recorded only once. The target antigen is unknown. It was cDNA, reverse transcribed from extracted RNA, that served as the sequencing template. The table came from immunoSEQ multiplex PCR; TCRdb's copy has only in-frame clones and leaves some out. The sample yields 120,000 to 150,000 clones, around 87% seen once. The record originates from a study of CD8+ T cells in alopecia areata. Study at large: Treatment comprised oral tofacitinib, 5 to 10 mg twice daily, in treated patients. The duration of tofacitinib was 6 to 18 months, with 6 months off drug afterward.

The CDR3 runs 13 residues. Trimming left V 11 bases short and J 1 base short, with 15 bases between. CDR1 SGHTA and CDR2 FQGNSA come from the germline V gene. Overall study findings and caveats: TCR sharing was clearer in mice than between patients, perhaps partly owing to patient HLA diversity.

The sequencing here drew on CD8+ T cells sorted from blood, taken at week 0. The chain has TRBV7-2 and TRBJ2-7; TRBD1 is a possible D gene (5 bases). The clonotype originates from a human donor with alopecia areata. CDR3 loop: CAARLSGSYEQYF. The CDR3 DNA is TGTGCCGCGCGCCTCTCAGGGTCCTACGAGCAGTACTTC.